These 18 T cell receptor beta chains were sequenced from one sample in a study of cytomegalovirus exposure and HLA in healthy donors. The PCR used 60 Vbeta and 13 Jbeta primers. Sequencing was performed with immunoSEQ multiplex PCR; in TCRdb, only in-frame clones are kept and a portion is missing. Seen here are around 200,000 clones, over 65% observed once, and the top ten hold more than 3%. Sequenced: PBMCs. The origin of the receptors is a woman aged 55 to 70 in good health and CMV-seropositive.

This chain links TRBV7-6 with TRBJ2-5; 10 bases line up with TRBD2. The J call is uncertain, as TRBJ2-7 better fits the DNA end. Germline-derived CDR1 and CDR2 are SGHVS and FNYEAQ. CDR3 length: 14 amino acids. CDR3 region: CASLRTSGSYEQYF. The CDR3 nucleotides read TGTGCCAGCCTAAGGACTAGCGGCTCCTACGAGCAGTACTTC.

V and J are TRBV5-6 and TRBJ1-2, with D unresolved. This CDR3 is 14 amino acids long. Germline lookup yields CDR1 SGHDT and CDR2 YYEEEE. The V end lost 1 base, the J end lost 1 base, and 8 bases lay between the germline ends. The CDR3 sequence: CASSLPQRNYGYTF. The CDR3, as DNA: TGTGCCAGCAGCTTGCCGCAGCGTAACTATGGCTACACCTTC. Full variable domain (remainder filled in from reference TRBV5-6 and TRBJ1-2): DAGVTQSPTHLIKTRGQQVTLRCSPKSGHDTVSWYQQALGQGPQFIFQYYEEEERQRGNFPDRFSGHQFPNYSSELNVNALLLGDSALYLCASSLPQRNYGYTFGSGTRLTVV.

The V and J genes are TRBV28 and TRBJ1-1; 7 bases fit TRBD1. The CDR3 extends over 14 amino acids. The germline V gene encodes CDR1 MDHEN and CDR2 SYDVKM. J lost 6 bases, V lost 8 bases, and 12 bases had no gene match. In DNA, the CDR3 is TGTGCCAGCCACTACTTAACAGGGGAGGCTGAAGCTTTCTTT. Translated: CASHYLTGEAEAFF.

This clone was found a few times. The chain couples TRBV7-6 to TRBJ1-6; possible D gene TRBD1, 6 bases. The V end was cut by 3 bases, the J end by 9 bases, with 18 bases between. The germline V gene has CDR1 SGHVS and CDR2 FNYEAQ. The CDR3 runs to 16 residues. The CDR3 sequence is CASSFLAGTIPSPLHF. CDR3 sequence (DNA): TGTGCCAGCAGCTTCTTAGCCGGGACAATTCCTTCACCCCTCCACTTT.

This clone was seen only a few times. V usage is TRBV30 and J usage is TRBJ2-1; weak D call: TRBD1 (5 bases). Per germline, CDR1 GTSNPN and CDR2 SVGIG (reference sequence). The CDR3 sequence is 14 residues long. V lost 2 bases and J 1 base, leaving 9 bases between the germline ends. The DNA of the CDR3 is TGTGCCTGGAGTAGACAGATATCCTACAATGAGCAGTTCTTC. It is translated as CAWSRQISYNEQFF.

The chain joins TRBV5-1 to TRBJ1-1; possibly TRBD1 for D (5 bases). Trimming removed 4 bases from V and 2 bases from J, with 9 bases in between. CDR3 length: 13 residues. Germline CDR1 is SGHRS and CDR2 is YFSETQ. In DNA form, the CDR3 reads TGCGCCAGCAGCCGGGACTCAAACACTGAAGCTTTCTTT. Amino acids: CASSRDSNTEAFF.

This clone appeared a single time. The chain is built from TRBV7-9 and TRBJ2-3; D is uncertain. V lost 7 bases and J 6 bases, leaving 8 bases between the germline ends. The CDR3 contains 11 residues. Germline values: CDR1 SEHNR, CDR2 FQNEAQ (reference sequence). Here the CDR3 reads CASTSRDTQYF. The CDR3, as DNA: TGTGCCAGCACCTCCCGGGATACGCAGTATTTT. Combining the CDR3 with reference TRBV7-9 and TRBJ2-3 gives the whole variable domain DTGVSQNPRHKITKRGQNVTFRCDPISEHNRLYWYRQTLGQGPEFLTYFQNEAQLEKSRLLSDRFSAERPKGSFSTLEIQRTEQGDSAMYLCASTSRDTQYFGPGTRLTVL.

The chain carries TRBV15 and TRBJ1-2, with a weak D call TRBD1 (6 bases). The CDR3 runs 15 residues. Looked up from germline, CDR1 is LNHNV and CDR2 is YYDKDF (reference sequence). Trimming left V 0 bases short and J 7 bases short, with 15 bases between. The chain's CDR3 is CATSRDIQGNSGYTF. In DNA form, the CDR3 reads TGTGCCACCAGCAGAGACATACAGGGAAACAGTGGCTACACCTTC.

V gene TRBV4-2 combines with J gene TRBJ2-3, with a weak D call TRBD2 (5 bases). Germline loops: CDR1 LGHNA, CDR2 YNFKEQ. The CDR3 covers 16 residues. The V end lost 0 bases, the J end lost 4 bases, and 14 bases lay between the germline ends. The CDR3 coding sequence is TGTGCCAGCAGCCAAGACACATCTGGGCGGGCAGATACGCAGTATTTT. Translation: CASSQDTSGRADTQYF.

The rearrangement links TRBV9 to TRBJ2-5; TRBD2 might be the D (6 bases). This CDR3 spans 16 amino acids. Germline V gives CDR1 SGDLS, CDR2 YYNGEE. V lost 3 bases, J lost 5 bases, and 20 bases lay in between. The CDR3 coding sequence is TGTGCCAGCAGCGCATCGTTTCGACTAGGGAAGGAGACCCAGTACTTC. This codes for CASSASFRLGKETQYF.

This chain links TRBV5-8 with TRBJ2-2; D perhaps matches TRBD2 (6 bases). The germline V and J ends were trimmed by 0 bases and 5 bases, with 11 bases remaining between them. CDR3 length: 15 residues. Germline loops: CDR1 SGHTS, CDR2 YDEGEE. The CDR3: CASSLGDGGTGELFF. CDR3 DNA: TGTGCCAGCAGCTTGGGTGACGGAGGGACCGGGGAGCTGTTTTTT. Combining the CDR3 with reference TRBV5-8 and TRBJ2-2 gives the whole variable domain EAGVTQSPTHLIKTRGQQATLRCSPISGHTSVYWYQQALGLGLQFLLWYDEGEERNRGNFPPRFSGRQFPNYSSELNVNALELEDSALYLCASSLGDGGTGELFFGEGSRLTVL.

V gene TRBV10-3 combines with J gene TRBJ2-5; 10 bases fit TRBD2. The J call is in doubt because the DNA end fits TRBJ2-7 better. This CDR3 region has 20 residues. The germline V gene encodes CDR1 ENHRY and CDR2 SYGVKD. CDR3 nucleotides: TGTGCCATCAGTGTATCCAAGCGGGAGGGCTCTTATCGACTCGTCTACGAGCAGTACTTC. Encoded protein: CAISVSKREGSYRLVYEQYF.

This clone showed up just a few times. DNA for the CDR3: TGTGCCAGCAGCCCATTGACTAGCGGGGAAAAGCAGTACTTC. Encoded protein: CASSPLTSGEKQYF. The chain employs TRBV9 and TRBJ2-7; 11 positions agree with TRBD2. Losses at the gene ends were 4 bases for V and 8 bases for J; bases not matched to a gene: 8. The CDR3 has 14 amino acids. Germline loops: CDR1 SGDLS, CDR2 YYNGEE.

The sample holds a few counts of this clone. This chain connects TRBV7-9 to TRBJ2-5, with D possibly being TRBD1 (5 bases). V was clipped by 1 base and J by 5 bases, with 11 bases between them. The CDR3 is made up of 14 amino acids. Germline lookup yields CDR1 SEHNR and CDR2 FQNEAQ (reference sequence). In nucleotides, the CDR3 is TGTGCCAGCAGCTTAGTTTCAGGGCGGGAGACCCAGTACTTC. Translated, it gives CASSLVSGRETQYF.

This clone was observed a single time. The CDR3 reads CASSPHPTSGGYSYNEQFF. CDR3 nucleotides: TGTGCCAGCAGCCCCCACCCCACTAGCGGGGGTTACTCCTACAATGAGCAGTTCTTC. The chain joins TRBV11-1 to TRBJ2-1; TRBD2 matches at 11 bases. Unmatched junction bases numbered 12, after V lost 5 bases and J lost 0 bases. CDR3 length: 19 residues. CDR1 and CDR2 (germline): SGHAT, FQDESV (reference sequence).

The chain links TRBV28 to TRBJ2-3; 15 bases are shared with TRBD2. With 6 bases clipped from V and 6 bases from J, the junction kept 7 bases outside the gene matches. This CDR3 comprises 16 residues. Germline values: CDR1 MDHEN, CDR2 SYDVKM. The CDR3 DNA sequence: TGTGCCAGCAGCCCCGGGACTAGCGGGGGGAAGGATACGCAGTATTTT. Its translation: CASSPGTSGGKDTQYF.

CDR3 in amino acids: CATTPSGRTDEQFF. DNA for the CDR3: TGTGCCACCACACCTAGCGGGAGAACCGATGAGCAGTTCTTC. The chain is built from TRBV28 and TRBJ2-1, with TRBD2 matching over 10 bases. With V trimmed by 10 bases and J by 8 bases, 11 bases remained unmatched. The CDR3 extends over 14 amino acids. Germline loops: CDR1 MDHEN, CDR2 SYDVKM.

The chain employs TRBV28 and TRBJ1-5, with D maybe TRBD1 (5 bases). There are 15 residues in the CDR3. V was pared by 7 bases and J by 2 bases, with 15 bases between. Germline V gene data show CDR1 as MDHEN and CDR2 as SYDVKM. CDR3 bases: TGTGCCAGCATGGGGGGAGGTAATGGCAATCAGCCCCAGCATTTT. Residues: CASMGGGNGNQPQHF. The full variable domain, in which reference TRBV28 and TRBJ1-5 provide the parts outside the CDR3, is DVKVTQSSRYLVKRTGEKVFLECVQDMDHENMFWYRQDPGLGLRLIYFSYDVKMKEKGDIPEGYSVSREKKERFSLILESASTNQTSMYLCASMGGGNGNQPQHFGDGTRLSIL.